The T cell receptor beta chain under discussion was sequenced for a study of blood T cell repertoires in COVID-19. As for the study in general: The United States, Italy and Spain supplied acute and convalescent COVID-19 samples.

As processed by the authors: How many nucleated cells were present was estimated from reference gene primer amplification. Sequencing used immunoSEQ multiplex PCR; TCRdb keeps in-frame clones, though not all of them. V and J calls and clone size are as listed in that table; D and trimming were resolved from the DNA. This sample carries around 270,000 clones, about 89% of them seen once, and the ten largest clones take 4.6%. CDR3 length equals 15 residues. The V segment lost 2 bases and the J segment 5 bases; nucleotides outside the gene matches: 5. CDR1 SGDLS and CDR2 YYNGEE come from the germline V gene.

The rearrangement joins TRBV9 to TRBJ2-1, with 9 bases aligning to TRBD1. The sequence came from a man aged 40-49 years with acute or convalescent COVID-19. The sample taken for sequencing was peripheral blood. The CDR3, as DNA: TGTGCCAGCAGCGTCCGGGACAGGGACCACAATGAGCAGTTCTTC. Protein product: CASSVRDRDHNEQFF.